A selection of T cell receptor beta chains follows, all from one sample in a study of read filtering for tumor transcriptome and immune sequencing. TCRdb itself ran the reads through MiXCR, one entry per CDR3 protein. The sample includes over 90,000 distinct CDR3 sequences, roughly 21% of them seen just once. The sequenced sample was a population of CD138-negative cells sorted from bone marrow. All receptors derive from a donor aged 40 or older with multiple myeloma. The CDR3 runs from the conserved cysteine through the conserved F or W. A D gene is named only where the DNA matches it firmly. Clone sizes are given selectively: once, few, many, or a class where the clone is expanded.

TRBJ2-5 many . TRBV28 TGTGCCAGCAGTTCGGGGAGCTTCCAAGAGACCCAGTACTTC CASSSGSFQETQYF
TRBJ2-7 few TRBD1 TRBV6-5 TGTGCCAGCAGTTACGCAGGGGGCGGGTACGAGCAGTACTTC CASSYAGGGYEQYF
TRBJ2-1 few . TRBV11-1 TGTGCCAGCAGCTTAGCGGGGGGCCGCTCCTACAATGAGCAGTTCTTC CASSLAGGRSYNEQFF
TRBJ2-7 . . TRBV11-3 TGTGCCAGCAGCTTAGGGCCGGATTCCTACGAGCAGTACTTC CASSLGPDSYEQYF
TRBJ2-7 few TRBD1 TRBV11-2 TGTGCCAGCAGAGGGACAGGGGGCGAGCAGTACTTC CASRGTGGEQYF
TRBJ2-1 few . TRBV14 TGTGCCAGCAGTTGCGGGTACAATGAGCAGTTCTTC CASSCGYNEQFF
TRBJ2-7 many . TRBV28 TGTGCCAGCAGTTTCCCTGCAGCCCCCTACGAGCAGTACTTC CASSFPAAPYEQYF
TRBJ1-2 many . TRBV2 TGTGCCAGCAGAGTAGGGGCAGACTATGGCTACACCTTC CASRVGADYGYTF
TRBJ1-1 . . TRBV15 TGTGCCACCAGCAGAGAAGCCAGGGATTTGGCAGCTTTCTTT CATSREARDLAAFF
TRBJ1-1 . . TRBV5-1 TGCGCCAGCAGCCCCCTGGCAAGGCGGACTGAAGCTTTCTTT CASSPLARRTEAFF
TRBJ2-1 many TRBD2 TRBV18 TGTGCCAGCTCACTAGCGCTAGCGGTCTCCTACAATGAGCAGTTCTTC CASSLALAVSYNEQFF
TRBJ2-4 many TRBD2 TRBV2 TGTGCCAGCAGTTACCAGGGAGGGACGGCCAAAAACATTCAGTACTTC CASSYQGGTAKNIQYF
TRBJ1-6 many . TRBV28 TGTGCCAGCAGTGCCGGTCCATATAATTCACCCCTCCACTTT CASSAGPYNSPLHF
TRBJ1-5 . . TRBV28 TGTGCCAGCAGGTCAGGGGCACGGCAGCCCCAGCATTTT CASRSGARQPQHF
TRBJ2-7 many . TRBV27 TGTGCCAGCAGTTCGGGACAAGACTACGAGCAGTACTTC CASSSGQDYEQYF
TRBJ2-1 . TRBD1 TRBV5-1 TGCGCCAGCAGCTTGGTGAGTGGACAGGGTTTGGAGGAGCAGCTCTTC CASSLVSGQGLEEQLF
TRBJ2-7 many . TRBV11-2 TGTGCCAGCAGCCAGATACCCTCCGACGAGCAGTACTTC CASSQIPSDEQYF
TRBJ2-1 many TRBD1 TRBV29-1 TGCAGCGTGCAGACAGGGAGCTCCTACAATGAGCAGTTCTTC CSVQTGSSYNEQFF
TRBJ2-2 many . TRBV19 TGTGCCAGTAGATCATGGACTGTGAACACCGGGGAGCTGTTTTTT CASRSWTVNTGELFF
TRBJ2-1 many TRBD1 TRBV19 TGTGCCACCCGACAGGGGCAAGGTGAGCAGTTCTTC CATRQGQGEQFF
TRBJ2-7 many . TRBV20-1 TGCAGTGCCCTCAACATGAAATTAGGGTACGAGCAGTACTTC CSALNMKLGYEQYF
TRBJ1-2 . TRBD1 TRBV5-1 TGCGCCAGCAGCCCTACGGACAGGGAGTCGGCTGGCTACACCTTC CASSPTDRESAGYTF
TRBJ2-1 many . TRBV7-9 TGTGCCAGCAGCTTTTCAGGGACCCAGCAGTTCTTC CASSFSGTQQFF
TRBJ2-3 few TRBD2 TRBV20-1 TGCAGTGCTAGGGGACTAGCCGCGACAGATACGCAGTATTTT CSARGLAATDTQYF
TRBJ2-5 few TRBD2 TRBV7-9 TGTGCCAGCAGCTTAGGGCTAGCGGCCCGCGGGGAGACCCAGTACTTC CASSLGLAARGETQYF
TRBJ2-7 many . TRBV18 TGTGCCAGCTCAACCAACAGGGACGAGCAGTACTTC CASSTNRDEQYF
TRBJ1-5 many . TRBV2 TGTGCCAGCACCCGGACAGAATATAGCAATCAGCCCCAGCATTTT CASTRTEYSNQPQHF
TRBJ1-1 many . TRBV7-9 TGTGCCAGCAGCTTAGCACAAGGGCCTGAAGCTTTCTTT CASSLAQGPEAFF
TRBJ2-5 many TRBD1 TRBV12-3/TRBV12-4 TGTGCCAGCAGTATTACAGGGGGCGGACAAGAGACCCAGTACTTC CASSITGGGQETQYF
TRBJ2-1 medium-sized TRBD2 TRBV5-1 TGCGCCAGCAGCTTGCCGAGACTAGCGGGGGGCAATGAGCAGTTCTTC CASSLPRLAGGNEQFF
TRBJ1-2 many . TRBV14 TGTGCCAGCAGCCAAGATAACCGCAGGGGTTCTGGCTACACCTTC CASSQDNRRGSGYTF
TRBJ2-3 . . TRBV6-5 TGTGCCAGCAGTTACTCGTTGCCGGACTGCTTCACAGATACGCAGTATTTT CASSYSLPDCFTDTQYF
TRBJ1-1 . TRBD1 TRBV28 TGTGCCAGCAGTACCCAGGGACAGGGGGCGGGGGCAGCTTTCTTT CASSTQGQGAGAAFF
TRBJ1-1 once . TRBV5-1 TGCGCCAGCAGTCCATTCGCTCTGAATACTGAAGCTTTCTTT CASSPFALNTEAFF
TRBJ2-3 many . TRBV20-1 TGCAGTGCTACTACCAAGGGGAATACGCAGTATTTT CSATTKGNTQYF
TRBJ2-1 many . TRBV5-1 TGCGCCAGCAGCGGCGCGGCCGACAATGAGCAGTTCTTC CASSGAADNEQFF
TRBJ2-1 many TRBD2 TRBV2 TGTGCCAGCAGTCTCCTAGCGGGGGGGCTCAATGAGCAGTTCTTC CASSLLAGGLNEQFF